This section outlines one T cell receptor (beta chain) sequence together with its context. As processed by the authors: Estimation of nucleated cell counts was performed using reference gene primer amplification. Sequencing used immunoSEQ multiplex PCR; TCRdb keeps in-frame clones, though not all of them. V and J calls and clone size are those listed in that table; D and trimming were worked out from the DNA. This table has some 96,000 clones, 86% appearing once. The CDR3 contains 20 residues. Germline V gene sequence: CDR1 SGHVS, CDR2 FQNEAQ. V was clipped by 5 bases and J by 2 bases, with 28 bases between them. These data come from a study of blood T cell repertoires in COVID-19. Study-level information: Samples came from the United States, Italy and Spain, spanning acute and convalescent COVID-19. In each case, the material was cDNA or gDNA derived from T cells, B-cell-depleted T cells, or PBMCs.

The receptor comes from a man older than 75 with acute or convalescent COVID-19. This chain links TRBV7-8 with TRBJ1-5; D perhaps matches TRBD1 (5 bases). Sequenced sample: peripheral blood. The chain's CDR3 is CASSPRVRWAAQGGNQPQHF. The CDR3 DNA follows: TGTGCCAGCAGCCCCCGGGTTAGGTGGGCGGCTCAGGGTGGCAATCAGCCCCAGCATTTT.